This T cell receptor beta chain appears in the sequencing data of a study of Ad26.COV2.S vaccination and SARS-CoV-2 variants (dated by TCRdb to the early 2020s). With regard to the full study: Sequencing of the TCRbeta repertoire served to evaluate the specificity and breadth of SARS-CoV-2-reactive T cell receptors following Ad26.COV2.S vaccination. A total of 32 samples were included in the TCR-sequenced set, comprising roughly 19 Ad26.COV2.S vaccine recipients, 5 placebo recipients and 8 SARS-CoV-2 convalescent individuals.

Looking up the germline V gene yields CDR1 MDHEN and CDR2 SYDVKM. Here V drops 6 bases and J drops 1 base, and the junction holds 10 bases not matched to any gene. Including the terminal cysteine and phenylalanine, the CDR3 comprises 16 residues. CDR3 DNA only is kept here, 48 bases in frame from base 1. The study at large found these results: Substantial breadth of spike-specific CD8+ and CD4+ T cell responses was reported after vaccination. Vaccine and placebo recipients had comparable non-spike TCR breadth, which fits with the vaccine containing only spike. The authors noted that total T cell responses may have been underestimated by the TCR breadth and depth analyses. Compared with placebo recipients, Ad26.COV2.S recipients showed higher spike-specific TCR breadth (P = 0.0014).

The immunoSEQ Assay was the method used to sequence TCRbeta CDR3 regions. After extraction, genomic DNA underwent amplification by bias-controlled multiplex PCR, followed by high-throughput sequencing. Under the source paper's analysis protocol: To quantify the absolute abundance of every unique TCRbeta CDR3 region, sequences were collapsed and filtered. T cell fraction was estimated by normalization of TCRbeta template counts to usable DNA, with usable DNA being measured through amplification of reference genes present in all nucleated cells. Repertoire TCRs were annotated as SARS-CoV-2-specific by exact matching of V gene, CDR3 amino acid sequence and J gene to a known reactive TCR set. MIRA supplied the reference SARS-CoV-2 TCR set, which was filtered for enrichment in COVID-19-positive ImmuneCODE repertoires so that public or cross-reactive TCRs were removed. Based on the MIRA antigens, annotated TCRs were further analysed at the level of specific ORF or position within ORF. Breadth was defined as the number of annotated unique rearrangements divided by the total number of unique productive rearrangements, and depth was defined as the summed frequency of the annotated unique rearrangements. TCR breadth was compared between groups using two-sided Wilcoxon rank-sum tests. This is the immuneACCESS table as TCRdb keeps it, with only in-frame sequences that have V and J called. A part of the clones is gone; compared with another copy, unresolved V genes explain less than half, and the rest is unexplained. V, J and clone size are those of that table, while D and trimming were read from the DNA. This sample comprises some 180,000 clones, 70% to 90% of them detected only once. The top ten clones comprise roughly 6% of the sample.

This clone appeared once. Its antigen target is currently unknown. There are no base qualities to consult, and no much larger clone falls within one base. This sample's time point label indicates: individuals recovered from natural SARS-CoV-2 infection. The source is a human donor who had recovered from COVID-19. Rearrangement joined TRBV28 to TRBJ2-5, with TRBD2 identical over 8 junction bases. The starting material was peripheral blood, obtained after recovery from COVID-19. CDR3 region: CASRFTGGGPQETQYF. The bases are TGTGCCAGCAGATTCACTGGCGGGGGGCCCCAAGAGACCCAGTACTTC. Outside the CDR3, residues come from the reference TRBV28 and TRBJ2-5 proteins, so the full variable domain is: DVKVTQSSRYLVKRTGEKVFLECVQDMDHENMFWYRQDPGLGLRLIYFSYDVKMKEKGDIPEGYSVSREKKERFSLILESASTNQTSMYLCASRFTGGGPQETQYFGPGTRLLVL.